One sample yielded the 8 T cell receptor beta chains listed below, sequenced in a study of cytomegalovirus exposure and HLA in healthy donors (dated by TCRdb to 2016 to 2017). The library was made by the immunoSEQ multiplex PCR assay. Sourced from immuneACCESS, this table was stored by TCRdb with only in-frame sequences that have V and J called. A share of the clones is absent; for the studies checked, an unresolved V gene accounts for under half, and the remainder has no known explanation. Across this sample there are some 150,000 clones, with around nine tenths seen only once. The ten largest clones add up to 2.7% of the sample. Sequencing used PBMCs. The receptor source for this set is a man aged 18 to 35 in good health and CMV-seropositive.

DNA of the CDR3: TGTGCCAGTCTGACAGGGGTCGCCACTGAAGCTTTCTTT. This encodes CASLTGVATEAFF. The rearrangement joins TRBV2 to TRBJ1-1, with TRBD1 identical over 8 bases. CDR1 is SNHLY, CDR2 FYNNEI, per germline. The CDR3 has 13 residues. V trimming: 9 bases; J trimming: 4 bases; junction bases outside the gene matches: 7. Variable domain in full (rest from reference TRBV2 and TRBJ1-1): EPEVTQTPSHQVTQMGQEVILRCVPISNHLYFYWYRQILGQKVEFLVSFYNNEISEKSEIFDDQFSVERPDGSNFTLKIRSTKLEDSAMYFCASLTGVATEAFFGQGTRLTVV.

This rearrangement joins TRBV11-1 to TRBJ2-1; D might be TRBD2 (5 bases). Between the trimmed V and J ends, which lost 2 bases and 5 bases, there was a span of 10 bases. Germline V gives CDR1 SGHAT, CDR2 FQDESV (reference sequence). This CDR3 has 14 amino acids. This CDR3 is CASSLRRTDNEQFF. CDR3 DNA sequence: TGTGCCAGCAGCTTAAGGAGGACGGACAATGAGCAGTTCTTC.

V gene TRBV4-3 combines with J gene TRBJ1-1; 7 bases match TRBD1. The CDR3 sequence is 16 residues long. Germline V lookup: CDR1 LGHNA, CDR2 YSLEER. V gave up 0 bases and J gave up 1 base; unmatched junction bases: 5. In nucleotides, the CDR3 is TGCGCCAGCAGCCAAGATGGGACAGCTAAGAACACTGAAGCTTTCTTT. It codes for CASSQDGTAKNTEAFF.

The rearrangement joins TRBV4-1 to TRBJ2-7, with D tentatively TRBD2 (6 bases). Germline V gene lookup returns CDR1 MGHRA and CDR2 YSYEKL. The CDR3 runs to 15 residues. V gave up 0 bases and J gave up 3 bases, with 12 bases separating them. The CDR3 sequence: CASSQDTGGLYEQYF. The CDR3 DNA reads TGCGCCAGCAGCCAAGATACCGGGGGACTCTACGAGCAGTACTTC.

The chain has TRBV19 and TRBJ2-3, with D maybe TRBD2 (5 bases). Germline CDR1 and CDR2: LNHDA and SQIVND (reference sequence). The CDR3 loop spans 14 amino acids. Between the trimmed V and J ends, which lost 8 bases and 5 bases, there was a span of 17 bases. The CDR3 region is CASHRGGRGDTQYF. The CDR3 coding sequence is TGTGCCAGTCACCGGGGTGGTCGTGGAGATACGCAGTATTTT. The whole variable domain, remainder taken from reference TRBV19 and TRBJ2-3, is DGGITQSPKYLFRKEGQNVTLSCEQNLNHDAMYWYRQDPGQGLRLIYYSQIVNDFQKGDIAEGYSVSREKKESFPLTVTSAQKNPTAFYLCASHRGGRGDTQYFGPGTRLTVL.

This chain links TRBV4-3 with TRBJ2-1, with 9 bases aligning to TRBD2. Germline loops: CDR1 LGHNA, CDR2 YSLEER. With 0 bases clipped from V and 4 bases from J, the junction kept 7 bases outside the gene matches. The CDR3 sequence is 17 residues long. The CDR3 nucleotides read TGCGCCAGCAGCCAAGATCGTTCTAGCGGGACTTACAATGAGCAGTTCTTC. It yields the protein CASSQDRSSGTYNEQFF.

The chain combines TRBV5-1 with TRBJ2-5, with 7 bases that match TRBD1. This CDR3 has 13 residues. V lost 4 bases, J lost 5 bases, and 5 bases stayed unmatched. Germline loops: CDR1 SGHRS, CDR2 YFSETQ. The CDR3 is CASSIDRVETQYF. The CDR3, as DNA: TGCGCCAGCAGCATAGACAGGGTTGAGACCCAGTACTTC.

The CDR3 DNA reads TGTGCCAGCAGCTTGGGGACTAGCGGGAGGCCTCAAGAGACCCAGTACTTC. This translates into CASSLGTSGRPQETQYF. This chain uses TRBV5-4 with TRBJ2-5, with 14 bases aligning to TRBD2. This CDR3 is 17 amino acids long. CDR1 and CDR2 from the germline V gene are SGHNT and YYREEE (reference sequence). V was clipped by 0 bases and J by 2 bases; unmatched bases: 3.